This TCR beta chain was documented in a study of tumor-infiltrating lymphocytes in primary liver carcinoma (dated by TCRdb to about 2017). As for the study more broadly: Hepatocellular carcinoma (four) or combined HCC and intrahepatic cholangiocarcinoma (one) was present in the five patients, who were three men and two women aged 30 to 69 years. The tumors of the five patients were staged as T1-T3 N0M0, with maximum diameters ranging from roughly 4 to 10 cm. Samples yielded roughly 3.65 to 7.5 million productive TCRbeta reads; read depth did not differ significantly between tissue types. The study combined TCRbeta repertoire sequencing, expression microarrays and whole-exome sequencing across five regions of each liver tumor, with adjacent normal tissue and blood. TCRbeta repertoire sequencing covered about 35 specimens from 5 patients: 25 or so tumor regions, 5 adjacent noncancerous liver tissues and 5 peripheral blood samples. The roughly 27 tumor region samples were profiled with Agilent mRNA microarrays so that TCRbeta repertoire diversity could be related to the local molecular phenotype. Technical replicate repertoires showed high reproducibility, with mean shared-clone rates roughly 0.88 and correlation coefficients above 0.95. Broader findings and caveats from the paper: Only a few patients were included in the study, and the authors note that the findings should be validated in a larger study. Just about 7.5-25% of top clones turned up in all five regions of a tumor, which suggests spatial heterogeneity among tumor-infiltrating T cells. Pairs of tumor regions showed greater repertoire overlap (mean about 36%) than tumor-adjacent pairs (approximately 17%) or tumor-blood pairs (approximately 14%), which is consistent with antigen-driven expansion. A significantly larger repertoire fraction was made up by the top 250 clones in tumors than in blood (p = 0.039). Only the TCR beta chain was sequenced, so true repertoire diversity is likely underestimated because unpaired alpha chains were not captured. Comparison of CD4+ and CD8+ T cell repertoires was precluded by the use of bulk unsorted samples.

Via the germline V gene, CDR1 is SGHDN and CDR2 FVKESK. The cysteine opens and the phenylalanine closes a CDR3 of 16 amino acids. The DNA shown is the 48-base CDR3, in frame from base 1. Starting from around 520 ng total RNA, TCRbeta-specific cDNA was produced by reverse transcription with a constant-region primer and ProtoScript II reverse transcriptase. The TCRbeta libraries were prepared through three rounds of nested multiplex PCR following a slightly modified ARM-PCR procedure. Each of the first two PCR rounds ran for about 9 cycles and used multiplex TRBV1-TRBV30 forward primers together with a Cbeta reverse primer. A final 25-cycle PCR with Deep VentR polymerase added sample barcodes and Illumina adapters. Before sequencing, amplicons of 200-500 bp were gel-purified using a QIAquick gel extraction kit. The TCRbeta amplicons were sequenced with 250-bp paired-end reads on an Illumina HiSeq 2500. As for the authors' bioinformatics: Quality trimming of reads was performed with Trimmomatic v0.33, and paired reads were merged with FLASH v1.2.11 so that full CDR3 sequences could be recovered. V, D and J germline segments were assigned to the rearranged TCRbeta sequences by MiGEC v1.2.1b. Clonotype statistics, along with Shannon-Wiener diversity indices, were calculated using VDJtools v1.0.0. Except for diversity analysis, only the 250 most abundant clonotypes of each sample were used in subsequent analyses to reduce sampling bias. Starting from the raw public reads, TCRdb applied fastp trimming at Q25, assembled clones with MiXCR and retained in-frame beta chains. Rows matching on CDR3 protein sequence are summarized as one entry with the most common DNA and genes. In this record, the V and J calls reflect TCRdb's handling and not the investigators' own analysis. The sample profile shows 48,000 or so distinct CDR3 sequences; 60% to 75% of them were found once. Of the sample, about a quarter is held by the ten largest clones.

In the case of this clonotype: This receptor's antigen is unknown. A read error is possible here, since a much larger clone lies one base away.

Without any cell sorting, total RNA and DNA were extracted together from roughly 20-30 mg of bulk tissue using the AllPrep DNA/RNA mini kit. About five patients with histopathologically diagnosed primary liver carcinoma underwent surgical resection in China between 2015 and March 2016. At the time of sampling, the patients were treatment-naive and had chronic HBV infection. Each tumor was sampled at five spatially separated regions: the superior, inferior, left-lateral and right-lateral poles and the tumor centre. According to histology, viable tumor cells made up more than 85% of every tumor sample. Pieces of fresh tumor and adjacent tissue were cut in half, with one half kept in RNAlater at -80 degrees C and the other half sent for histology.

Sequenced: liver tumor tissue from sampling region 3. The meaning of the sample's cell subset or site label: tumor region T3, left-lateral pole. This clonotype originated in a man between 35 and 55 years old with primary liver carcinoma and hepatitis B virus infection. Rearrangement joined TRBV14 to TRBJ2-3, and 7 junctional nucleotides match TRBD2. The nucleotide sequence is TGTGCCAGCAGCCTCCTGGCCGCGGGAGTTGGAGATATGCAGTATTTT. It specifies CASSLLAAGVGDMQYF.